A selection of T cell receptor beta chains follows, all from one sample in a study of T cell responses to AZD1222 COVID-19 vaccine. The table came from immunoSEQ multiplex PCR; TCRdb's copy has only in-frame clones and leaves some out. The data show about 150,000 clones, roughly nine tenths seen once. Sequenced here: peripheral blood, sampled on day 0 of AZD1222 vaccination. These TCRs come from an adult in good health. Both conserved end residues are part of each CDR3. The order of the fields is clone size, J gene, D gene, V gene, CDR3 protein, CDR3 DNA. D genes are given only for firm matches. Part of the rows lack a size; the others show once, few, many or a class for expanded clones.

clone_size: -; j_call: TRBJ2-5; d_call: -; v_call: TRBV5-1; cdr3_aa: CASSVGRSWQTQYF; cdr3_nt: TGCGCCAGCAGCGTAGGACGTTCATGGCAGACCCAGTACTTC
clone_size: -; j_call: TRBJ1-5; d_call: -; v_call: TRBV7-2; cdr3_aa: CASSLAGAEQPQHF; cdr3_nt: TGTGCCAGCAGCTTAGCGGGGGCGGAACAGCCCCAGCATTTT
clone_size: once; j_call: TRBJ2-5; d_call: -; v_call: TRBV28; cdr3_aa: CASSFTNQETQYF; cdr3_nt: TGTGCCAGCAGTTTCACTAACCAAGAGACCCAGTACTTC
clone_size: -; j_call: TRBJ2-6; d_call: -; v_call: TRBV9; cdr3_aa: CASSVASGANVLTF; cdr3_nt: TGTGCCAGCAGCGTAGCCTCTGGGGCCAACGTCCTGACTTTC
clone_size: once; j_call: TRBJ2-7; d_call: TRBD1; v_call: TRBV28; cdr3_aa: CASRLPGTVSYEQYF; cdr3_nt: TGTGCCAGCAGACTACCCGGGACAGTCTCCTACGAGCAGTACTTC
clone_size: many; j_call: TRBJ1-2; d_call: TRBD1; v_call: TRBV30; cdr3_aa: CAWSPIPTGYYGYTF; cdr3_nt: TGTGCCTGGAGTCCCATCCCGACAGGGTACTATGGCTACACCTTC
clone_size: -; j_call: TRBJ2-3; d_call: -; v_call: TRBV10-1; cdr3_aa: CASSESTEQYF; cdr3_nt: TGCGCCAGCAGTGAGTCTACGGAGCAGTATTTT
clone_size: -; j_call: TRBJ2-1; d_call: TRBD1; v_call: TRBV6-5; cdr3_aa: CASSYSGTGESEQFF; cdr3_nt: TGTGCCAGCAGTTACTCCGGGACAGGTGAATCTGAGCAGTTCTTC
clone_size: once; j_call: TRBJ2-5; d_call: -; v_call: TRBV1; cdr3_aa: CTSSQARVNKETQYF; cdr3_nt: TGCACCAGCAGCCAAGCGCGGGTTAATAAAGAGACCCAGTACTTC
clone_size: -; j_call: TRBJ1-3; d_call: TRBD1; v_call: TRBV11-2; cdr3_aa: CASSSIQGAGNTIYF; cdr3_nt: TGTGCCAGCAGCTCAATACAGGGGGCTGGAAACACCATATATTTT
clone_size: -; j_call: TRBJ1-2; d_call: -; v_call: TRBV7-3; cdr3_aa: CASSQGRNYGYTF; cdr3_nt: TGTGCCAGCAGCCAGGGACGGAACTATGGCTACACCTTC
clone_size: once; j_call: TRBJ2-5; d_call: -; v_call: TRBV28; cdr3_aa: CASSFPGRKTQYF; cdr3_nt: TGTGCCAGCAGTTTCCCAGGGCGGAAGACCCAGTACTTC
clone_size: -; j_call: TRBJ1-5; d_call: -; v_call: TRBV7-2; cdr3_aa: CASSLAFGGSQPQHF; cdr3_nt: TGTGCCAGCAGCTTAGCATTCGGGGGCTCTCAGCCCCAGCATTTT
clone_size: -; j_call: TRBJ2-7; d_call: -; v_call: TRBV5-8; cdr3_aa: CASSRLDSSYEQYF; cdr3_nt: TGTGCCAGCAGCCGACTGGACAGTTCCTACGAGCAGTACTTC
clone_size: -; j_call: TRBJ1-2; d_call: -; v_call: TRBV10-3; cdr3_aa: CAISAGSGGYTF; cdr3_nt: TGTGCCATCAGTGCAGGGTCGGGAGGCTACACCTTC
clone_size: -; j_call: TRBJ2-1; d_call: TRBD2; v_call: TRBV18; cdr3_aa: CASSPPLAGGHYEQFF; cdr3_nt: TGTGCCAGCTCACCACCGCTAGCGGGAGGTCATTATGAGCAGTTCTTC
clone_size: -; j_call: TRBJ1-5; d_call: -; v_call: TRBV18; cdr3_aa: CASSPGVGGWQPQHF; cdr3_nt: TGTGCCAGCTCACCAGGAGTAGGTGGATGGCAGCCCCAGCATTTT
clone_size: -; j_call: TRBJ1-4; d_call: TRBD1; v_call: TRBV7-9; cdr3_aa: CASSPPGTAREKLFF; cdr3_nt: TGTGCCAGCAGCCCGCCCGGGACAGCCAGGGAAAAACTGTTTTTT
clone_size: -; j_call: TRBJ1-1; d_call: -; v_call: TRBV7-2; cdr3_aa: CASSLYREDAEAFF; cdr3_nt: TGTGCCAGCAGCTTATACAGGGAGGACGCTGAAGCTTTCTTT
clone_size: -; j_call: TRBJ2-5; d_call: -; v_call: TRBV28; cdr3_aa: CASRKRQETQYF; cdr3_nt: TGTGCCAGCAGGAAGAGACAAGAGACCCAGTACTTC
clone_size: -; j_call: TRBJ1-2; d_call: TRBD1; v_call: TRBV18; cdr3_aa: CASSPPDRGYGYTF; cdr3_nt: TGTGCCAGCTCACCCCCCGACAGGGGCTATGGCTACACCTTC
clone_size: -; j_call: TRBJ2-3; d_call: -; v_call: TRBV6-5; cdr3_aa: CASSYSQGTDTQYF; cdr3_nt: TGTGCCAGCAGTTACTCGCAGGGAACAGATACGCAGTATTTT
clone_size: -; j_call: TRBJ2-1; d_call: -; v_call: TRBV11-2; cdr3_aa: CASSFGLAIDNEQFF; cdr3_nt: TGTGCCAGCAGCTTTGGGCTAGCGATAGACAATGAGCAGTTCTTC
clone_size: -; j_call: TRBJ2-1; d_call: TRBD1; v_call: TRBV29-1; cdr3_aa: CSVEEVDRFNEQFF; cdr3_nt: TGCAGCGTTGAAGAAGTGGACAGGTTCAATGAGCAGTTCTTC
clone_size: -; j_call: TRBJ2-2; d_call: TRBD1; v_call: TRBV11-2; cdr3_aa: CASSRGQRTGELFF; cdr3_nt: TGTGCCAGCAGCCGGGGACAGCGCACCGGGGAGCTGTTTTTT
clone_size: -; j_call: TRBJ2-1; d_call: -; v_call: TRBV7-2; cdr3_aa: CASSLGAVQFF; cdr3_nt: TGTGCCAGCAGCTTAGGGGCAGTACAGTTCTTC
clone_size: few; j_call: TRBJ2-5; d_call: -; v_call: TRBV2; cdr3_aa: CASSEERSSQETQYF; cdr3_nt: TGTGCCAGCAGTGAAGAAAGAAGCAGCCAAGAGACCCAGTACTTC
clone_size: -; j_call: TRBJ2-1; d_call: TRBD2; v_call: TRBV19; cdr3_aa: CASSRGSGRENYNEQFF; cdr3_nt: TGTGCCAGTAGTCGGGGTAGCGGGAGAGAAAACTACAATGAGCAGTTCTTC
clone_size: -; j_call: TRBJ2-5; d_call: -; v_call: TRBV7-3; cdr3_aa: CASSLGRGSQETQYF; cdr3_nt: TGTGCCAGCAGCTTAGGTCGGGGGTCCCAAGAGACCCAGTACTTC
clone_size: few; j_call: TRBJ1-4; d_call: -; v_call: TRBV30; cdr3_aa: CAWKRPVNNEKLFF; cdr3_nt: TGTGCCTGGAAGAGGCCAGTGAATAATGAAAAACTGTTTTTT
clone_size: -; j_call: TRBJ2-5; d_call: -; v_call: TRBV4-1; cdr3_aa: CASSRGQQETQYF; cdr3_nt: TGCGCCAGCAGCCGTGGACAGCAAGAGACCCAGTACTTC
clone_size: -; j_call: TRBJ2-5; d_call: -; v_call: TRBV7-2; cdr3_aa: CASTKPVGTQYF; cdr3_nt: TGTGCCAGCACCAAACCCGTAGGGACCCAGTACTTC
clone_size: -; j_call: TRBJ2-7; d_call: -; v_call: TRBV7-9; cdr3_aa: CASSSALGGEQYF; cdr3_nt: TGTGCCAGCAGCTCCGCCCTCGGGGGCGAGCAGTACTTC
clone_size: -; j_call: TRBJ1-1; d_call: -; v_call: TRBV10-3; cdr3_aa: CAISEGWGWGETGREAEAFF; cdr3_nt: TGTGCCATCAGTGAGGGCTGGGGGTGGGGGGAAACGGGGCGTGAGGCTGAAGCTTTCTTT
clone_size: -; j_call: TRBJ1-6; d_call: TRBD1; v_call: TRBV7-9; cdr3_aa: CASSYQGGGLHF; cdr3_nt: TGTGCCAGCAGCTACCAGGGGGGTGGCCTCCACTTT
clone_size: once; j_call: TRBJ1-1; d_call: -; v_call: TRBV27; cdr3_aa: CASSLYRRNTEAFF; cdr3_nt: TGTGCCAGCAGTTTATATAGGAGGAACACTGAAGCTTTCTTT
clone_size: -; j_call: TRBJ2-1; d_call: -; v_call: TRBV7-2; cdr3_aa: CASSLVTRGLQFF; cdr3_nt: TGTGCCAGCAGCTTAGTGACTAGGGGATTGCAGTTCTTC
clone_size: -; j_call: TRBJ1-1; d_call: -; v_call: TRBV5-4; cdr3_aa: CAYLGSNTEAFF; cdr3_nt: TGTGCCTATTTGGGGTCCAACACTGAAGCTTTCTTT
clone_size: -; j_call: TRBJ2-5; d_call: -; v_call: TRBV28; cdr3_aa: CATNSIRETQYF; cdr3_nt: TGTGCCACAAATTCAATTCGAGAGACCCAGTACTTC
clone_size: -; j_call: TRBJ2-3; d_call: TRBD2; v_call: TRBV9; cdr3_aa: CASSVSGRATDTQYF; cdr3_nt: TGTGCCAGCAGCGTTAGCGGGAGGGCCACAGATACGCAGTATTTT
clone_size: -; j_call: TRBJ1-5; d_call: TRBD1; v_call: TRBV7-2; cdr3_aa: CASSLETGKQPQHF; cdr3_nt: TGTGCCAGCAGCTTAGAGACAGGGAAACAGCCCCAGCATTTT
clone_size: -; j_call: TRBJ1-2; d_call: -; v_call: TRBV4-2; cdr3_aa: CASSQDRAGLTYGYTF; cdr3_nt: TGTGCCAGCAGCCAAGATCGGGCAGGGCTTACCTATGGCTACACCTTC
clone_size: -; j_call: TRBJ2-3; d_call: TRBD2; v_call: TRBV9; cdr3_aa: CASSALERDGRDTQYF; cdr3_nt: TGTGCCAGCAGCGCCCTTGAGCGGGACGGGAGAGATACGCAGTATTTT
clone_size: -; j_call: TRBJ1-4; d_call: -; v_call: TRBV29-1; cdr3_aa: CSGSGEGGEKLFF; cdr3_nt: TGCAGCGGGTCCGGTGAGGGTGGCGAAAAACTGTTTTTT
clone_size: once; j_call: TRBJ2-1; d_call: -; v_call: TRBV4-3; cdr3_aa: CASSQEGGNRNEQFF; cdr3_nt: TGCGCCAGCAGCCAAGAGGGCGGGAATAGGAATGAGCAGTTCTTC
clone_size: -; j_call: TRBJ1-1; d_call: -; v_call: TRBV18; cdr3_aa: CASSPPARQDVEAFF; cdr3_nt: TGTGCCAGCTCACCCCCCGCAAGACAGGATGTAGAAGCTTTCTTT
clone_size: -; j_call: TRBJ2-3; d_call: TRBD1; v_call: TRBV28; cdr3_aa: CASRQDRARTDTQYF; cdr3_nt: TGTGCCAGCAGACAGGACAGGGCCAGGACAGATACGCAGTATTTT
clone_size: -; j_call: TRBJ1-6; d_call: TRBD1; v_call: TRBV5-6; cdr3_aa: CASRYYRGGNSPLHF; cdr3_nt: TGTGCCAGCAGATACTACAGGGGTGGGAATTCACCCCTCCACTTT
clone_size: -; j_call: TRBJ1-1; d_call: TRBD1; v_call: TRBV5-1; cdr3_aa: CASSFTGTGDANTEAFF; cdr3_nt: TGCGCCAGCAGCTTTACCGGGACAGGGGATGCAAACACTGAAGCTTTCTTT
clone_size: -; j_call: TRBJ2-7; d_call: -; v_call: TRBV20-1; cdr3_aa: CSARRRGEQYF; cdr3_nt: TGCAGTGCTAGAAGGCGTGGCGAGCAGTACTTC
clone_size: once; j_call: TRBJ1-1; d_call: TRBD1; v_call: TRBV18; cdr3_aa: CASSQTDRADRAFF; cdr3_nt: TGTGCCAGCTCGCAGACCGACAGGGCGGATAGAGCTTTCTTT
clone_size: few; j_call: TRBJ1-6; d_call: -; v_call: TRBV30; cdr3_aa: CAWTRGTGYSPLHF; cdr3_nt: TGTGCCTGGACCAGGGGAACAGGTTATTCACCCCTCCACTTT
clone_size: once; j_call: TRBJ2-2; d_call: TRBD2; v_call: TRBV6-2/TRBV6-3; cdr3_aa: CASSYTSGRGSGELFF; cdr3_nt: TGTGCCAGCAGCTATACTAGCGGGAGAGGTTCCGGGGAGCTGTTTTTT